These 28 T cell receptor beta chains came from one sample sequenced in a study of blood T cell repertoires in COVID-19. Method: immunoSEQ multiplex PCR; TCRdb's copy keeps in-frame clones and lacks some. In the table there are about 69,000 clones, around three quarters of which are singletons. Sample: peripheral blood. The receptors shown here come from a man between 60 and 75 years old with acute or convalescent COVID-19.

The gene calls are TRBV6-5 and TRBJ2-5; D unclear. The germline V gene has CDR1 MNHEY and CDR2 SVGAGI. The CDR3 is 13 amino acids. V was trimmed by 4 bases and J by 2 bases, leaving 8 bases between them. CDR3 amino acids: CASSLQDQETQYF. The DNA of the CDR3 is TGTGCCAGCAGTTTGCAGGATCAAGAGACCCAGTACTTC.

The rearrangement links TRBV6-6 to TRBJ1-6; D unresolved. Between the trimmed V and J ends, which lost 6 bases and 6 bases, there was a span of 9 bases. In germline, CDR1 is MNHNY, CDR2 SVGAGI (reference sequence). The CDR3 length is 13 residues. CDR3 amino acids: CASREGPNSPLHF. DNA of the CDR3: TGTGCCAGCAGGGAGGGCCCTAATTCACCCCTCCACTTT.

The rearrangement uses TRBV6-4 and TRBJ1-5; TRBD1 matches 7 bases. The germline CDR1 and CDR2 sequences are MRHNA and SNTAGT. V trimming: 6 bases; J trimming: 4 bases; junction bases outside the gene matches: 3. The CDR3 has 13 residues. CDR3 DNA: TGTGCCAGCAGCTTGGGACAGAATCAGCCCCAGCATTTT. This translates into CASSLGQNQPQHF.

The chain is built from TRBV7-9 and TRBJ1-6, with 9 nucleotides matching TRBD1. This CDR3 contains 16 residues. Germline lookup yields CDR1 SEHNR and CDR2 FQNEAQ (reference sequence). V shed 3 bases and J 3 bases; nucleotides not matched to a gene: 3. CDR3 in DNA: TGTGCCAGCAGCTTGGGGACAGGGTTCTATAATTCACCCCTCCACTTT. Protein product: CASSLGTGFYNSPLHF.

This chain joins TRBV5-1 and TRBJ1-2; 12 nucleotides agree with TRBD1. From germline, CDR1 is SGHRS and CDR2 YFSETQ. There are 15 residues in the CDR3. Trimming cost V 0 bases and J 7 bases; bases outside gene matches: 4. CDR3 residues: CASSLAGQGAGGYTF. The DNA for the CDR3 is TGCGCCAGCAGCTTGGCGGGACAGGGGGCGGGTGGCTACACCTTC. The full variable domain, with the rest looked up from reference TRBV5-1 and TRBJ1-2, is KAGVTQTPRYLIKTRGQQVTLSCSPISGHRSVSWYQQTPGQGLQFLFEYFSETQRNKGNFPGRFSGRQFSNSRSEMNVSTLELGDSALYLCASSLAGQGAGGYTFGSGTRLTVV.

The chain recombines TRBV4-3 with TRBJ1-4, with D possibly being TRBD1 (5 bases). V lost 0 bases and J 7 bases, leaving 6 bases between the germline ends. From germline, CDR1 is LGHNA and CDR2 YSLEER. The length of the CDR3 is 13 residues. DNA for the CDR3: TGCGCCAGCAGCCAAGATAGGGGTGAAAAACTGTTTTTT. Translating gives CASSQDRGEKLFF.

This clone was seen a handful of times. V is TRBV9 and J is TRBJ2-5, with 7 bases aligning to TRBD1. Germline CDR1 reads SGDLS; CDR2 reads YYNGEE. J was trimmed by 5 bases and V by 0 bases; bases with no gene match: 7. CDR3 length: 15 residues. CDR3 protein: CASSVVGTAGETQYF. As DNA, the CDR3 is TGTGCCAGCAGCGTAGTCGGGACAGCCGGGGAGACCCAGTACTTC.

This clone appeared many times. This chain joins TRBV7-6 and TRBJ2-7; 7 positions agree with TRBD1. The CDR3 is made up of 21 amino acids. The germline V gene has CDR1 SGHVS and CDR2 FNYEAQ. V lost 1 base to trimming and J lost 0 bases; unmatched junction nucleotides: 21. The CDR3 sequence: CASSLGMRMSTTGLSSYEQYF. DNA for the CDR3: TGTGCCAGCAGCTTAGGGATGCGGATGTCAACGACAGGGCTTAGCTCCTACGAGCAGTACTTC. The variable domain in full, with the rest retrieved from reference TRBV7-6 and TRBJ2-7, is GAGVSQSPRYKVTKRGQDVALRCDPISGHVSLYWYRQALGQGPEFLTYFNYEAQQDKSGLPNDRFSAERPEGSISTLTIQRTEQRDSAMYRCASSLGMRMSTTGLSSYEQYFGPGTRLTVT.

The chain uses TRBV12-5 and TRBJ2-1; 8 bases match TRBD2. With 1 base clipped from V and 7 bases from J, the junction kept 6 bases outside the gene matches. The CDR3 runs 15 residues. The germline CDR1 and CDR2 sequences are LGHNT and FRNRAP. CDR3 coding DNA: TGTGCTAGTGGTTTGGGACTAGCGAGGATGAATGAGCAGTTCTTC. Its translation is CASGLGLARMNEQFF.

This chain connects TRBV7-9 to TRBJ1-5; 11 bases fit TRBD1. V shed 0 bases, J shed 5 bases, and the junction held 6 bases outside the gene matches. CDR3 length equals 17 residues. CDR1 is SEHNR and CDR2 is FQNEAQ in the germline V gene (reference sequence). This CDR3 reads CASSLARTGGSDQPQHF. CDR3 coding DNA: TGTGCCAGCAGCTTAGCCCGGACAGGGGGCAGTGATCAGCCCCAGCATTTT.

The chain combines TRBV27 with TRBJ1-1; D unresolved. The CDR3 runs to 13 residues. The ends were cut back, 5 bases at V and 8 bases at J, with 15 bases in the middle. CDR1 MNHEY and CDR2 SMNVEV come from the germline V gene (reference sequence). The CDR3 sequence is CASSPAWRSEAFF. In DNA, the CDR3 is TGTGCCAGCAGTCCCGCGTGGAGGTCAGAAGCTTTCTTT.

The rearrangement links TRBV6-6 to TRBJ1-2; D remains ambiguous. This CDR3 is built from 12 residues. Germline lookup yields CDR1 MNHNY and CDR2 SVGAGI (reference sequence). Trimming cost V 2 bases and J 7 bases, with 8 bases left between them. The chain's CDR3 is CASSYPNGGYTF. The CDR3, as DNA: TGTGCCAGCAGTTACCCGAACGGTGGCTACACCTTC.

The chain is built from TRBV5-5 and TRBJ1-2, with 9 nucleotides matching TRBD1. Trimming removed 0 bases from V and 4 bases from J; junction bases left unmatched: 7. The length of the CDR3 is 16 residues. CDR1 is SGHKS, CDR2 YYEKEE, per germline (reference sequence). CDR3 coding DNA: TGTGCCAGCAGCTTGGGCCGGGACAGGGCTGGCTATGGCTACACCTTC. Translation gives CASSLGRDRAGYGYTF.

This rearrangement joins TRBV5-8 to TRBJ2-1, with D perhaps matching TRBD1 (6 bases). CDR1 is SGHTS, CDR2 YDEGEE, per germline. V shed 2 bases and J shed 14 bases, with 14 bases lying between them. This CDR3 has 12 amino acids. For the CDR3, the DNA is TGTGCCAGCAGCTTACCCGACAGGCCCAAGTTCTTC. The encoded protein is CASSLPDRPKFF.

The CDR3 bases are TGCAGCGTTGCCAGGATGAACTCCTACGAGCAGTACTTC. Translation gives CSVARMNSYEQYF. The chain joins TRBV29-1 to TRBJ2-7, with no clear D. CDR1 SQVTM and CDR2 ANQGSEA come from the germline V gene. This CDR3 contains 13 residues. V lost 4 bases, J lost 0 bases, and 10 bases lay in between.

V and J are TRBV5-1 and TRBJ2-2; maybe TRBD1 (5 bases). The CDR3 loop spans 15 amino acids. V was pared by 4 bases and J by 0 bases, with 10 bases between. From germline, CDR1 is SGHRS and CDR2 YFSETQ. CDR3 sequence: CASSPTATNTGELFF. CDR3 coding DNA: TGCGCCAGCAGCCCGACAGCAACGAACACCGGGGAGCTGTTTTTT.

A word on this clone: The identical CDR3 is also encoded by other nucleotide sequences in the sample. The chain employs TRBV29-1 and TRBJ1-5; D not resolved. The CDR3 has 13 residues. Germline CDR1 reads SQVTM; CDR2 reads ANQGSEA. V was cut by 4 bases and J by 0 bases, with 7 bases left in between. The CDR3 sequence is CSVGQYSNQPQHF. In nucleotides, the CDR3 is TGCAGCGTTGGGCAGTATAGCAATCAGCCCCAGCATTTT.

V and J are TRBV29-1 and TRBJ1-6; a weak D match, TRBD1 (5 bases). Germline CDR1 is SQVTM and CDR2 is ANQGSEA. V shed 4 bases and J shed 7 bases, with 8 bases lying between them. This CDR3 has 12 residues. The DNA for the CDR3 is TGCAGCGTTGGCGGGGGAAATTCACCCCTCCACTTT. Encoded protein: CSVGGGNSPLHF. The full variable domain, its missing parts supplied by reference TRBV29-1 and TRBJ1-6, is SAVISQKPSRDICQRGTSLTIQCQVDSQVTMMFWYRQQPGQSLTLIATANQGSEATYESGFVIDKFPISRPNLTFSTLTVSNMSPEDSSIYLCSVGGGNSPLHFGNGTRLTVT.

This chain links TRBV4-3 with TRBJ1-1; D gene ambiguous. The V end lost 0 bases, the J end lost 2 bases, and 16 bases lay between the germline ends. This CDR3 comprises 17 residues. Germline V lookup: CDR1 LGHNA, CDR2 YSLEER. CDR3 sequence reads: CASSQDFRSTTNTEAFF. CDR3 sequence (DNA): TGCGCCAGCAGCCAAGATTTTCGAAGTACAACAAACACTGAAGCTTTCTTT.

The V gene is TRBV19, the J gene TRBJ1-5, with 10 nucleotides matching TRBD1. CDR3 length equals 16 residues. V trimming: 5 bases; J trimming: 1 base; junction bases outside the gene matches: 5. Germline V gene sequence: CDR1 LNHDA, CDR2 SQIVND (reference sequence). CDR3 amino acids: CASSPGDRGSNQPQHF. Here the CDR3 DNA reads TGTGCCAGTAGTCCGGGGGACAGGGGAAGCAATCAGCCCCAGCATTTT.

The chain combines TRBV2 with TRBJ1-1; TRBD1 matches at 9 bases. The CDR3 consists of 16 residues. Per germline, CDR1 SNHLY and CDR2 FYNNEI. V was pared by 6 bases and J by 5 bases, with 13 bases of the junction left unmatched. CDR3 in amino acids: CASRYRITGGRTEAFF. For the CDR3, the DNA is TGTGCCAGCAGATACCGAATAACAGGGGGCAGGACTGAAGCTTTCTTT.

This chain connects TRBV19 to TRBJ1-1; D may be TRBD1 (6 bases). V was pared by 9 bases and J by 4 bases, with 15 bases between. This CDR3 region has 13 residues. Per germline, CDR1 LNHDA and CDR2 SQIVND (reference sequence). The CDR3 DNA follows: TGTGCCAGCAGCCAGGGGATTGGCACTGAAGCTTTCTTT. The encoded protein is CASSQGIGTEAFF. The whole variable domain, remainder taken from reference TRBV19 and TRBJ1-1, is DGGITQSPKYLFRKEGQNVTLSCEQNLNHDAMYWYRQDPGQGLRLIYYSQIVNDFQKGDIAEGYSVSREKKESFPLTVTSAQKNPTAFYLCASSQGIGTEAFFGQGTRLTVV.

V and J are TRBV28 and TRBJ1-2; weak D call: TRBD1 (5 bases). The germline V gene encodes CDR1 MDHEN and CDR2 SYDVKM. V lost 5 bases and J 0 bases, leaving 7 bases between the germline ends. The CDR3 length is 13 residues. The CDR3 region has the DNA TGTGCCAGCAGTAGACAGTCTAACTATGGCTACACCTTC. Translated: CASSRQSNYGYTF.

This chain links TRBV10-3 with TRBJ1-1; D is unresolved. The V gene's germline CDR1 is ENHRY and CDR2 SYGVKD. Between the trimmed V and J ends, which lost 5 bases and 0 bases, there was a span of 7 bases. The CDR3 runs to 13 residues. This chain's CDR3 is CAISPGMNTEAFF. CDR3 nucleotide sequence: TGTGCCATCAGTCCGGGTATGAACACTGAAGCTTTCTTT.

The gene calls are TRBV6-2 or TRBV6-3 and TRBJ2-1; weak D call: TRBD1 (6 bases). V lost 5 bases, J lost 6 bases, and 11 bases lay in between. Germline V gene sequence: CDR1 MNHEY, CDR2 SVGEGT. CDR3 length: 13 amino acids. The CDR3 spells CASSKYRANEQFF. The CDR3 DNA reads TGTGCCAGCAGTAAATACAGGGCCAATGAGCAGTTCTTC.

This chain joins TRBV7-9 and TRBJ2-3; no firm D call. CDR3 size: 14 residues. The germline V gene encodes CDR1 SEHNR and CDR2 FQNEAQ (reference sequence). V lost 4 bases and J lost 0, with 8 bases in between. CDR3 in amino acids: CASSWSDSTDTQYF. CDR3 sequence (DNA): TGTGCCAGCAGCTGGAGCGACAGCACAGATACGCAGTATTTT.

The chain recombines TRBV7-9 with TRBJ2-2; D perhaps matches TRBD1 (5 bases). The V and J ends lost 1 base and 6 bases respectively, with 9 bases between them. The CDR3 loop spans 14 amino acids. The germline CDR1 and CDR2 sequences are SEHNR and FQNEAQ (reference sequence). As DNA, the CDR3 is TGTGCCAGCAGCTTAGATGGGGCTCCCGGGGAGCTGTTTTTT. Its protein product is CASSLDGAPGELFF.

The chain carries TRBV2 and TRBJ2-6; D is perhaps TRBD1 (6 bases). V lost 6 bases, J lost 0 bases, and 15 bases lay in between. The V gene's germline CDR1 is SNHLY and CDR2 FYNNEI. CDR3 size: 17 residues. The CDR3 here is CASSRQVIFSGANVLTF. The CDR3 DNA is TGTGCCAGCAGCAGACAGGTGATCTTCTCTGGGGCCAACGTCCTGACTTTC.